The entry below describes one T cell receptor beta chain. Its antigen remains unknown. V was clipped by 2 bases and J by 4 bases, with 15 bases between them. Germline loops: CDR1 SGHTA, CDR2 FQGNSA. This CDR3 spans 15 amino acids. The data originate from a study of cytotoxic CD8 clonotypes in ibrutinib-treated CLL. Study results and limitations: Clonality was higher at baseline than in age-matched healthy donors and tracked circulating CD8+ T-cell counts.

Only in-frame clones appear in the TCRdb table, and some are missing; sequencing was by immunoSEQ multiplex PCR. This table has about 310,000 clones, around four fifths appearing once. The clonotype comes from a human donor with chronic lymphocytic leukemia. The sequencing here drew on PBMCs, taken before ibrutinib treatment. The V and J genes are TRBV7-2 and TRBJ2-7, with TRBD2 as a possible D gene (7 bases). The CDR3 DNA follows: TGTGCCAGCAGCTTATTAGGGGGAGGGCCTTACGAGCAGTACTTC. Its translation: CASSLLGGGPYEQYF.